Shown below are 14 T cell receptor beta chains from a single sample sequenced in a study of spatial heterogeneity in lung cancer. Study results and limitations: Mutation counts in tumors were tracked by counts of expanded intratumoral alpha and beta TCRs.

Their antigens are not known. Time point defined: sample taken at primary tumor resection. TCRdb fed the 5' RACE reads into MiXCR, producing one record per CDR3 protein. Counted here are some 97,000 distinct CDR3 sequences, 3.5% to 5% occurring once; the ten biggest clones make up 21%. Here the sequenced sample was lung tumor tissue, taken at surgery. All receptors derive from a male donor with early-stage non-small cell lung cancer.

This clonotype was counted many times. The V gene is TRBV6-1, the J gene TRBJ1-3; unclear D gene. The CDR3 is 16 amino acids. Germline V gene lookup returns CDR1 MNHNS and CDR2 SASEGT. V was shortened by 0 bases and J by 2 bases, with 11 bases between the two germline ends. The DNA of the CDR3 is TGTGCCAGCAGTGAAGCGGGAGGAGGCGCTGGAAACACCATATATTTT. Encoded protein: CASSEAGGGAGNTIYF.

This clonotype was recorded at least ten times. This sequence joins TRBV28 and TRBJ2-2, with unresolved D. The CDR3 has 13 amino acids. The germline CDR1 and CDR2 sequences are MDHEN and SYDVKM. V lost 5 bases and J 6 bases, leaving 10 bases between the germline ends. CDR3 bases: TGTGCCAGCAGTAGTGGTTCTTCCGGGGAGCTGTTTTTT. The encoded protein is CASSSGSSGELFF.

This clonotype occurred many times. The CDR3 sequence is CSVGEGGVRQPQHF. CDR3 in DNA: TGCAGCGTTGGTGAAGGGGGGGTCAGACAGCCCCAGCATTTT. V is TRBV29-1 and J is TRBJ1-5, with a weak D call TRBD1 (6 bases). The CDR3 sequence is 14 residues long. CDR1 and CDR2 from the germline V gene are SQVTM and ANQGSEA. V dropped 4 bases and J dropped 7 bases, with 17 bases sitting between them.

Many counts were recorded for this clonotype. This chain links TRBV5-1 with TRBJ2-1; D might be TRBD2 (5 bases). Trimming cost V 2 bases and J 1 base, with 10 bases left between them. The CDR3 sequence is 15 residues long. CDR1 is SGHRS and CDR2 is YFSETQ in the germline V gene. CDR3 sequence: CASSLTSQSYNEQFF. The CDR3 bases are TGCGCCAGCAGCTTAACTAGTCAATCCTACAATGAGCAGTTCTTC.

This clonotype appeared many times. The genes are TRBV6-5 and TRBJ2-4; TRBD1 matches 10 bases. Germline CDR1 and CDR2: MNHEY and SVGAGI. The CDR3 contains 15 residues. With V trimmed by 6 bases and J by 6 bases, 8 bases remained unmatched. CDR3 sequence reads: CASSKTGTGANIQYF. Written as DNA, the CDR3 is TGTGCCAGCAGCAAAACCGGGACAGGGGCAAACATTCAGTACTTC.

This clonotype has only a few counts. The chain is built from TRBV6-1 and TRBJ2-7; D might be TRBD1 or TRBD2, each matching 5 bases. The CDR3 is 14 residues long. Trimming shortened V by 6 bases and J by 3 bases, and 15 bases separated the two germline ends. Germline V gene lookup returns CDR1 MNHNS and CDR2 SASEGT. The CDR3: CASRRDRGNYEQYF. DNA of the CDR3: TGTGCCAGCAGGAGGGATAGGGGTAACTACGAGCAGTACTTC.

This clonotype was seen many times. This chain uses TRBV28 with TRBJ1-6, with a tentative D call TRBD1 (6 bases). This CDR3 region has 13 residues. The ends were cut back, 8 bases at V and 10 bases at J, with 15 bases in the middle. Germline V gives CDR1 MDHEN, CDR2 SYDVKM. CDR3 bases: TGTGCCAGCGTTTCCACAGGGCTGTCACCCCTCCACTTT. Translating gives CASVSTGLSPLHF. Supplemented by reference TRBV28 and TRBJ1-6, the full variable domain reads DVKVTQSSRYLVKRTGEKVFLECVQDMDHENMFWYRQDPGLGLRLIYFSYDVKMKEKGDIPEGYSVSREKKERFSLILESASTNQTSMYLCASVSTGLSPLHFGNGTRLTVT.

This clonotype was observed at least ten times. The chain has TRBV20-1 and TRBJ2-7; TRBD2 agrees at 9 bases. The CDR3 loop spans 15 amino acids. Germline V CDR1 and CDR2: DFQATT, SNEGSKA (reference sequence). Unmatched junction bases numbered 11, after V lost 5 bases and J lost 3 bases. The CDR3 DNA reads TGCAGTGCTTGGGGGACGGATAGCGGGAGCTACGAGCAGTACTTC. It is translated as CSAWGTDSGSYEQYF.

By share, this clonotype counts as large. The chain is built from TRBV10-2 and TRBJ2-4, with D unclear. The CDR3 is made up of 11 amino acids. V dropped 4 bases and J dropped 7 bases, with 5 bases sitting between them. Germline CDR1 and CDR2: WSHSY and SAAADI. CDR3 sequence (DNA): TGCGCCAGCAGTGTGGGGAACATTCAGTACTTC. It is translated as CASSVGNIQYF.

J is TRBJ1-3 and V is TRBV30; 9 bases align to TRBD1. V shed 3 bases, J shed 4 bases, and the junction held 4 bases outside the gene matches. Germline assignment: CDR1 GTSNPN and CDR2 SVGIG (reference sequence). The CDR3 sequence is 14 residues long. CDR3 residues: CAWRGDRVGNTIYF. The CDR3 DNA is TGTGCCTGGAGAGGGGACAGGGTCGGAAACACCATATATTTT.

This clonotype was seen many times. Here the CDR3 DNA reads TGTGCCAGCAGTTCTCCGGACGGTTACCATAGCAATCAGCCCCAGCATTTT. It yields the protein CASSSPDGYHSNQPQHF. This chain connects TRBV12-3 or TRBV12-4 to TRBJ1-5; D remains ambiguous. Trimming pared 4 bases from V and 0 bases from J, leaving 16 bases between. The CDR3 has 17 amino acids.

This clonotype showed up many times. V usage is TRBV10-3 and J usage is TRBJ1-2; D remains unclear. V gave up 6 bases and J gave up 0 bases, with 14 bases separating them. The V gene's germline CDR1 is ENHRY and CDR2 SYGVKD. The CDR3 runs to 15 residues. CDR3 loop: CAISATKEPNYGYTF. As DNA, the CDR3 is TGTGCCATCAGCGCAACAAAGGAGCCTAACTATGGCTACACCTTC.

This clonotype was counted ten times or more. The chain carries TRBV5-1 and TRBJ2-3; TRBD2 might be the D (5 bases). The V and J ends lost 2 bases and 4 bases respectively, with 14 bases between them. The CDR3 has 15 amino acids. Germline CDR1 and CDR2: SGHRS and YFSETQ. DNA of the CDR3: TGCGCCAGCAGCTTTCTAAAGCGAGGGCCAGATACGCAGTATTTT. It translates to CASSFLKRGPDTQYF.

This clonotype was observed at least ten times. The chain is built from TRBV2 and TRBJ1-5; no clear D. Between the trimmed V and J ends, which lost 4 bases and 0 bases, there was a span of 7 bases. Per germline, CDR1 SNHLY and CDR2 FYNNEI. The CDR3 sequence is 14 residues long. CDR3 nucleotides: TGTGCCAGCAGTGTCGGCTATAGCAATCAGCCCCAGCATTTT. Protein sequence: CASSVGYSNQPQHF.